This T cell receptor (beta chain) was sequenced for a study of blood T cell repertoires in COVID-19. In the study overall: Samples representing acute and convalescent COVID-19 were sourced from the United States, Italy and Spain. Sources were T cells, B-cell-depleted T cells, or PBMCs; the material itself was cDNA or gDNA.

Methods used by the authors: Amplifying reference gene primers gave estimates of nucleated cell counts. The table came from immunoSEQ multiplex PCR; TCRdb's copy has only in-frame clones and leaves some out. V and J calls and clone size are given by that table; D and trimming were obtained from the DNA. The table lists 250,000 to 300,000 clones, 88% of them singletons, with 11% in the top ten. The CDR3 has 11 residues. Per germline, CDR1 MDHEN and CDR2 SYDVKM. Seattle cases were enrolled at active infection and followed longitudinally. The sequence was collected from a woman in her 30s with COVID-19, enrolled during active disease. What was sequenced was peripheral blood. V is TRBV28 and J is TRBJ1-2; 7 bases align to TRBD1. CDR3 in amino acids: CGTGEDYGYTF. CDR3 nucleotides: TGTGGCACAGGGGAGGACTATGGCTACACCTTC.